Listed below are T cell receptor beta chains from one sample, sequenced in a study of T-cell reconstitution after alpha-beta-depleted transplantation in children. TCRdb passed the PCR reads through MiXCR, listing each CDR3 protein once. In the table there are about 210,000 distinct CDR3 sequences, approximately 15% of which are singletons. Here the sequenced sample was PBMCs, mostly from graft donor cells, taken 360 days after TCRalphabeta/CD19-depleted stem cell transplant. Source of these receptors: a male patient aged 2 to 10 who had a stem cell transplant for acute lymphoblastic leukemia, so the T cells may come from the graft donor. Each CDR3 is given with its conserved first and last residue. A D gene is named only where the DNA matches it firmly. The size field is filled for only some rows; it gives once, few, many or a size class.

d_call	v_call	clone_size	j_call	cdr3_nt	cdr3_aa
-	TRBV24-1	few	TRBJ2-3	TGTGCCACCAGTGAGGGGGATGGAACCACAGATACGCAGTATTTT	CATSEGDGTTDTQYF
TRBD2	TRBV12-3/TRBV12-4	-	TRBJ2-1	TGTGCCAGCAGTGCACGCCTCGGACTAGCGTTTCGGAATGAGCAGTTCTTC	CASSARLGLAFRNEQFF
TRBD2	TRBV4-1	few	TRBJ2-7	TGCGCCAGCAGCCGGACCGGGACTAGCGGGGGTCCCCTCTCCTACGAGCAGTACTTC	CASSRTGTSGGPLSYEQYF
-	TRBV5-1	few	TRBJ2-2	TGCGCCAGCAGCTTGTTGGCCCAGGGAGACACCGGGGAGCTGTTTTTT	CASSLLAQGDTGELFF
-	TRBV21-1	-	TRBJ2-5	TGTGCCAGCAGCAATGAGCAGGGGAATCAAGAGACCCAGTACTTC	CASSNEQGNQETQYF
-	TRBV5-1	few	TRBJ2-3	TGCGCCAGCAGCTCCGGACAGCTCCGGGGAGATACGCAGTATTTT	CASSSGQLRGDTQYF
TRBD1	TRBV13	few	TRBJ1-1	TGTGCCAGCAGCCAAACCCCGGACAGGGGGCGGCACACTGAAGCTTTCTTT	CASSQTPDRGRHTEAFF
-	TRBV12-3/TRBV12-4	-	TRBJ1-4	TGTGCCAGCAGTAGAAGAGGTGAAAAACTGTTTTTT	CASSRRGEKLFF
-	TRBV20-1	many	TRBJ1-2	TGCAGTGCCGACAGCGAAACAGAAAACTATGGCTACACCTTC	CSADSETENYGYTF
-	TRBV7-2	-	TRBJ2-6	TGTGCCAGCAGCTTAAGGGACTCTGGGGCCAACGTCCTGACTTTC	CASSLRDSGANVLTF
-	TRBV4-1	-	TRBJ2-2	TGCGCCAGCAGCCAAGCTCTCTGGGGCACCGGGGAGCTGTTTTTT	CASSQALWGTGELFF
TRBD2	TRBV5-4	-	TRBJ2-1	TGTGCCAGCAGCTCAGGACACCGGATAGGGTCTAGCGGCATTAATGAGCAGTTCTTC	CASSSGHRIGSSGINEQFF
-	TRBV5-1	-	TRBJ2-7	TGCGCCAGCAGCTGGAGGGGACTTGGCGCCTACGAGCAGTACTTC	CASSWRGLGAYEQYF
TRBD1	TRBV7-2	-	TRBJ2-7	TGTGCCAGCAGCTTACAGACCGGGACAGGGACCTACGAGCAGTACTTC	CASSLQTGTGTYEQYF
-	TRBV7-2	few	TRBJ1-1	TGTGCCAGCAGCTTAGCGCGGGTGCAGGACCCTGAAGCTTTCTTT	CASSLARVQDPEAFF
-	TRBV29-1	-	TRBJ2-7	TGCAGCGCCTCACTCGGGGTGAACTACGAGCAGTACTTC	CSASLGVNYEQYF
-	TRBV7-2	-	TRBJ2-1	TGTGCCAGCAGCTTAGCTAGCGACTCCTACAATGAGCAGTTCTTC	CASSLASDSYNEQFF
TRBD2	TRBV3-1	-	TRBJ2-5	TGTGCCAGCAGCCAAGTTAGCGGGGCGTCTCAAGAGACCCAGTACTTC	CASSQVSGASQETQYF
TRBD1	TRBV12-3/TRBV12-4	few	TRBJ2-5	TGTGCCAGCAGTCTTTCACAGGGGCTTGAAGAGACCCAGTACTTC	CASSLSQGLEETQYF
-	TRBV12-3/TRBV12-4	few	TRBJ2-4	TGTGCCAGCACCGGAGGGGGTACCAAAAACATTCAGTACTTC	CASTGGGTKNIQYF
-	TRBV19	-	TRBJ1-5	TGTGCCAGTAGTATGGGCCGAAGGCAGCCCCAGCATTTT	CASSMGRRQPQHF